Listed below are T cell receptor beta chains from one sample, sequenced in a study of blood T cell repertoires in COVID-19. Assay used: immunoSEQ multiplex PCR; TCRdb lists only in-frame clones, some missing. This sample has about 170,000 clones, with 85% to 90% found just once. The sample consisted of peripheral blood. The receptors originated from a woman older than 75 with COVID-19, enrolled during active disease. Each CDR3 is given with its conserved first and last residue. Each record gives: D gene, clone size, J gene, V gene, CDR3 DNA, CDR3 protein. D genes are given only for firm matches. The size field is filled for only some rows; it gives once, few, many or a size class.

TRBD2	-	TRBJ2-7	TRBV7-8	TGTGCCAGCAGCCCGCGGACTAGCGGGGGTTACGAGCAGTACTTC	CASSPRTSGGYEQYF
-	-	TRBJ2-7	TRBV7-2	TGTGCCAGCGGGTACGGCGGGGAGCAGTACTTC	CASGYGGEQYF
TRBD2	few	TRBJ2-3	TRBV6-2/TRBV6-3	TGTGCCAGCAGTTACTCAGGCGGGAGCTTCACAGATACGCAGTATTTT	CASSYSGGSFTDTQYF
-	few	TRBJ1-2	TRBV2	TGTGCCAGCAGGACAGGACCTAACTATGGCTACACCTTC	CASRTGPNYGYTF
-	-	TRBJ1-2	TRBV24-1	TGTGCCACCAGTGATTCATTGGGGGCGCGGGGCTACACCTTC	CATSDSLGARGYTF
-	-	TRBJ2-7	TRBV18	TGTGCCAGCTCACCATTAAGCGGAGGGAGCTCCTACGAGCAGTACTTC	CASSPLSGGSSYEQYF
-	-	TRBJ1-2	TRBV29-1	TGCAGCGTTTACCCCGACTTGTCGGATGGCTACACCTTC	CSVYPDLSDGYTF
TRBD1	-	TRBJ1-2	TRBV19	TGTGCCAGTAGTTCGCAGGGGGGCTTCGGCTATGGCTACACCTTC	CASSSQGGFGYGYTF
TRBD1	-	TRBJ1-1	TRBV19	TGTGCCAGTAGTCACAGGGGGCTGGTTGAAGCTTTCTTT	CASSHRGLVEAFF
-	once	TRBJ1-3	TRBV3-1/TRBV3-2	TGTGCCAGCAGCCCCCACAGGGTAAACACCATATATTTT	CASSPHRVNTIYF
-	-	TRBJ1-1	TRBV9	TGTGCCAGCAGCGTAGCGGTAAACACTGAAGCTTTCTTT	CASSVAVNTEAFF
TRBD1	-	TRBJ2-1	TRBV13	TGTGCCAGCAGCCGGGACAGGGGTAACTACAATGAGCAGTTCTTC	CASSRDRGNYNEQFF
TRBD1	-	TRBJ2-7	TRBV18	TGTGCCAGCTCACCGGCACCGGGACAGGCGTACCACGAGCAGTACTTC	CASSPAPGQAYHEQYF
-	-	TRBJ1-3	TRBV28	TGTGCCAGCAGCCAGGGTTCGGACACCATATATTTT	CASSQGSDTIYF
TRBD1	-	TRBJ1-1	TRBV5-5	TGTGCCAGCAGCTTCCCAGGGGGCAAGGCTGAAGCTTTCTTT	CASSFPGGKAEAFF
TRBD1	-	TRBJ1-2	TRBV28	TGTGCCAGCAGTTTAGTTAACAGGGGGCGCTTGGGCTACACCTTC	CASSLVNRGRLGYTF
TRBD2	few	TRBJ2-3	TRBV7-6	TGTGCCAGCAGCCTTCGTGCGGGAGACGCAGATACGCAGTATTTT	CASSLRAGDADTQYF
-	-	TRBJ2-1	TRBV7-2	TGTGCCAGCAGCTTAACGGACACCCACAATGAGCAGTTCTTC	CASSLTDTHNEQFF
TRBD2	-	TRBJ2-1	TRBV5-1	TGCGCCAGCAGCTGGACACCGGGACTAGCGGGCAATGAGCAGTTCTTC	CASSWTPGLAGNEQFF
TRBD1	-	TRBJ2-1	TRBV19	TGTGCCAGTAGTATAGGGGACAGGGGAGAGCAGTTCTTC	CASSIGDRGEQFF
TRBD1	-	TRBJ1-3	TRBV27	TGTGCCAGCAGAAGGGACAGCCACTCTGGAAACACCATATATTTT	CASRRDSHSGNTIYF
TRBD1	-	TRBJ1-6	TRBV28	TGTGCCAGCAGTCCGGCCCGGGACAGGGGTTCTTACAATTCACCCCTCCACTTT	CASSPARDRGSYNSPLHF
TRBD2	-	TRBJ2-1	TRBV15	TGTGCCACCAGCAGAGTACTAGCGGGTATCAATGAGCAGTTCTTC	CATSRVLAGINEQFF
-	-	TRBJ2-7	TRBV19	TGTGCCAGTAGTAACCAGGGCCGGTACGAGCAGTACTTC	CASSNQGRYEQYF
-	-	TRBJ1-1	TRBV4-3	TGCGCCAGCAGCCAAGGAGTGCCAGGGGAAACGGGTTACACTGAAGCTTTCTTT	CASSQGVPGETGYTEAFF
-	-	TRBJ2-4	TRBV2	TGTGCCAGCAAAGGACTCTCAGGAGAAAACATTCAGTACTTC	CASKGLSGENIQYF
-	once	TRBJ1-6	TRBV5-1	TGCGCCAGCAGCTTGGAACAGTTCAATTCACCCCTCCACTTT	CASSLEQFNSPLHF
TRBD1	-	TRBJ2-7	TRBV7-2	TGTGCCAGCAGCTCTGTAGGACAGGGGACGTACGAGCAGTACTTC	CASSSVGQGTYEQYF
TRBD1	-	TRBJ1-1	TRBV4-2	TGTGCCAGCAGCCAAGGGGACAGGGGAGAAACTGAAGCTTTCTTT	CASSQGDRGETEAFF
TRBD1	-	TRBJ2-3	TRBV27	TGTGCCAGCAAAAGTATCGGTAGGGGGCTTGCCACAGATACGCAGTATTTT	CASKSIGRGLATDTQYF
TRBD1	-	TRBJ1-1	TRBV7-3	TGTGCCAGCAGCCTACGACAGGGTAAGGCTGAAGCTTTCTTT	CASSLRQGKAEAFF
-	once	TRBJ2-7	TRBV19	TGTGCCAGTAGTAATCAGGGATTAACCGACGAGCAGTACTTC	CASSNQGLTDEQYF
TRBD1	-	TRBJ1-4	TRBV19	TGTGCCAGTAGTAGGACAGGGGGAAATGAAAAACTGTTTTTT	CASSRTGGNEKLFF
TRBD1	-	TRBJ2-1	TRBV24-1	TGTGCCACCAGTGAGCCAGGGGGGACAGGGGTGGTGCATGAGCAGTTCTTC	CATSEPGGTGVVHEQFF
-	few	TRBJ1-3	TRBV5-1	TGCGCCAGCAGCTTGACAGGGACTGGAAACACCATATATTTT	CASSLTGTGNTIYF
-	-	TRBJ1-3	TRBV7-2	TGTGCCAGCAGCTTACTCCCAGGGGCTGGAAACACCATATATTTT	CASSLLPGAGNTIYF
-	-	TRBJ2-7	TRBV20-1	TGCAGTGCTAGAAACAGTAACGAGCAGTACTTC	CSARNSNEQYF
-	-	TRBJ1-2	TRBV7-3	TGTGCCAGCAGCTTAACTGTCGGGGGAGGCTACACCTTC	CASSLTVGGGYTF
TRBD1	-	TRBJ1-2	TRBV10-2	TGCGCCAGCAACTCAGACAGGGGAGTCAACTATGGCTACACCTTC	CASNSDRGVNYGYTF
-	once	TRBJ1-1	TRBV5-1	TGCGCCAGCAGCTTGATTGGTATGGAGACTGAAGCTTTCTTT	CASSLIGMETEAFF
-	-	TRBJ2-3	TRBV12-3/TRBV12-4	TGTGCCAGCAGAATGGGCTTCTCTGATACGCAGTATTTT	CASRMGFSDTQYF
TRBD1	-	TRBJ2-7	TRBV7-9	TGTGCCAGCAGCTTAGAAGGGACAGGTGCCTACGAGCAGTACTTC	CASSLEGTGAYEQYF
TRBD1	-	TRBJ1-1	TRBV5-6	TGTGCCAGCAGCCCCCTTTCCGTGACAGGGAATACTGAAGCTTTCTTT	CASSPLSVTGNTEAFF
-	-	TRBJ1-4	TRBV5-8	TGTGCCAGCAGCTTTACCCGAGGCGGGCCTGAAAAACTGTTTTTT	CASSFTRGGPEKLFF
-	-	TRBJ1-1	TRBV2	TGTGCCAGCAGTGAAGCGCCCGGTCCAGGGAGGGGAGCTTTCTTT	CASSEAPGPGRGAFF
-	-	TRBJ2-1	TRBV5-1	TGCGCCAGCAGCCCGGAGGCATTTCGGAATGAGCAGTTCTTC	CASSPEAFRNEQFF
TRBD1	-	TRBJ2-5	TRBV5-1	TGCGCCAGCAGCCGGACTCACAGGGGGCTAGAGACCCAGTACTTC	CASSRTHRGLETQYF
-	-	TRBJ2-7	TRBV15	TGTGCCACCAGCAGAGAACAGGGAGGGTCCTACGAGCAGTACTTC	CATSREQGGSYEQYF
TRBD1	-	TRBJ1-2	TRBV28	TGTGCCAGCAGTCCCCAGGGGGCGGCTAAACTTGGCTACACCTTC	CASSPQGAAKLGYTF
-	-	TRBJ2-1	TRBV15	TGTGCCACCAGCAGAGATCCCATAGCTACTGAGCAGTTCTTC	CATSRDPIATEQFF
-	-	TRBJ1-4	TRBV2	TGTGCCAGCAGCAATCGCCCAACGGGTGAAAAACTGTTTTTT	CASSNRPTGEKLFF
TRBD1	-	TRBJ1-2	TRBV28	TGTGCCAGCAGTTTCGCAGGGGGCAACTATGGCTACACCTTC	CASSFAGGNYGYTF
-	-	TRBJ2-4	TRBV4-3	TGCGCCAGCAGCCAAGGCGAGGGAAACATTCAGTACTTC	CASSQGEGNIQYF